This T cell receptor (beta chain) was sequenced during a study of CD8+ T cells in alopecia areata. Study-wide background: The drug, oral tofacitinib, was given to treated patients at 5 to 10 mg twice daily. Study observations and caveats: TCR sharing was clearer in mice than between patients, perhaps partly owing to patient HLA diversity. It was lesional scalp, especially alopecia totalis/universalis, that showed higher clonality than normal scalp.

In each case, RNA was isolated and then reverse transcribed into cDNA as the sequencing template. Measured with immunoSEQ multiplex PCR; TCRdb has only the in-frame clones, and not every one. Seen here are fewer than 150,000 clones, 80% to 90% observed once, and the top ten hold approximately 25%. This clone was detected once. Its antigen is not identified. Treatment specified: oral pan-JAK inhibitor, 5-10 mg twice daily. The material was CD8+ T cells sorted from blood, obtained at week 4, from a patient treated with tofacitinib. This clonotype originated in a human donor with alopecia areata.

CDR3 DNA sequence: TGTGCCAGCAGCCCTAGCTCCTACAATGAGCAGTTCTTC. It encodes CASSPSSYNEQFF. The rearrangement uses TRBV14 and TRBJ2-1; the D is unclear. CDR1 is SGHDN, CDR2 FVKESK, per germline. The CDR3 contains 13 residues. With 4 bases removed from V and 0 bases from J, the gap between germline ends came to 4 bases.